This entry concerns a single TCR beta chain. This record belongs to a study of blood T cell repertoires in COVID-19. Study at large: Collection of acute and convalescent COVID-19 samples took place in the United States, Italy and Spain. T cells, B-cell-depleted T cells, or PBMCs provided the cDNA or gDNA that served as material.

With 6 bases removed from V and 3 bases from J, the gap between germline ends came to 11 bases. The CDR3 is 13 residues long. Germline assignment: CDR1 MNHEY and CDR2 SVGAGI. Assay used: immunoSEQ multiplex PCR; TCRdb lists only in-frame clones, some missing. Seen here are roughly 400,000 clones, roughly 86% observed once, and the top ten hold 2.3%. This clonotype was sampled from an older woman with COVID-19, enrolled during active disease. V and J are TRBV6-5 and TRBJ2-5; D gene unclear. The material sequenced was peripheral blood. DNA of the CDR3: TGTGCCAGCAGGAGGTCCGGAGAAGAGACCCAGTACTTC. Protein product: CASRRSGEETQYF.